A selection of T cell receptor beta chains follows, all from one sample in a study of blood T cell repertoires in COVID-19. Method: immunoSEQ multiplex PCR; TCRdb's copy keeps in-frame clones and lacks some. The sample carries about 160,000 clones, under 85% recorded once. The material sequenced was peripheral blood. These TCRs come from a man at least 80 years old with COVID-19, enrolled during active disease. Both conserved end residues are part of each CDR3. The D gene is left open where the match is weak. For some rows the clone size is stated as once, few or many, or as a class when expanded; others skip it.

V gene,D gene,J gene,clone size,CDR3 length,CDR3 DNA,CDR3 protein
TRBV7-3,.,TRBJ2-3,.,15,TGTGCCAGCAGCCGAGGGGGGCAGGGGGTAGATACGCAGTATTTT,CASSRGGQGVDTQYF
TRBV9,TRBD1,TRBJ2-7,.,15,TGTGCCAGCAGCGCCGGACAGGTGATCGTCTACGAGCAGTACTTC,CASSAGQVIVYEQYF
TRBV24-1,.,TRBJ2-1,.,19,TGTGCCACCAGTGGAATTACCGGGGGAGTTCACAGCTCCTACAATGAGCAGTTCTTC,CATSGITGGVHSSYNEQFF
TRBV4-1,.,TRBJ1-4,.,17,TGCGCCAGCAGCCGCCAGATCCCGGGGGGCGTCGGTGAAAAACTGTTTTTT,CASSRQIPGGVGEKLFF
TRBV7-8,.,TRBJ1-1,.,16,TGTGCCAGCAGCCCCACAGGACACGTTTCTATGGGTGAAGCTTTCTTT,CASSPTGHVSMGEAFF
TRBV5-1,.,TRBJ2-1,.,11,TGCGCCAGCACCTTTAGAAATGAGCAGTTCTTC,CASTFRNEQFF
TRBV2,.,TRBJ1-1,.,16,TGTGCCAGCAGTGAAATACGGTCAATGGGGGGGACTGAAGCTTTCTTT,CASSEIRSMGGTEAFF
TRBV5-6,.,TRBJ2-5,.,14,TGTGCCAGCAGCTTGGAAACTGTCCGGGAGACCCAGTACTTC,CASSLETVRETQYF
TRBV5-6,TRBD1,TRBJ1-4,.,14,TGTGCCAGCAGCTTACAGGGGACTAATGAAAAACTGTTTTTT,CASSLQGTNEKLFF
TRBV19,.,TRBJ1-2,.,13,TGTGCCAGTATCGACAGCCTGCCCCATGGCTACACCTTC,CASIDSLPHGYTF
TRBV2,TRBD1,TRBJ1-4,.,16,TGTGCCAGCAGAGGACCCGGGACAGGGGGAGGAGAAAAACTGTTTTTT,CASRGPGTGGGEKLFF
TRBV10-1,.,TRBJ1-6,.,20,TGCGCCAGCAGTGAGTCGATTGACAGAGTTGGGAGGGGAGATAATTCACCCCTCCACTTT,CASSESIDRVGRGDNSPLHF
TRBV2,.,TRBJ1-1,.,13,TGTGCCAGCAGTGACTTCAGGGACACTGAAGCTTTCTTT,CASSDFRDTEAFF
TRBV4-3,.,TRBJ1-5,.,15,TGCGCCAGCAGCCAAGAATCTGGGCAGAATCAGCCCCAGCATTTT,CASSQESGQNQPQHF
TRBV5-1,TRBD1,TRBJ1-3,once,17,TGCGCCAGCAGCCGAAGACAGGGCCGGAGCTCTGGAAACACCATATATTTT,CASSRRQGRSSGNTIYF
TRBV7-2,TRBD2,TRBJ2-1,.,16,TGTGCCAGCAGCTACCCTAGCGGGGTCGAAAACAATGGGCAGTTCTTC,CASSYPSGVENNGQFF
TRBV9,.,TRBJ2-5,.,15,TGTGCCAGCAGCGTAGAGAGGCAGCCCCAAGAGACCCAGTACTTC,CASSVERQPQETQYF
TRBV3-1/TRBV3-2,.,TRBJ1-4,.,14,TGTGCCAGCAGCCAATTCCAGGGGATGGCAAAACTGTTTTTT,CASSQFQGMAKLFF
TRBV29-1,TRBD2,TRBJ2-5,.,14,TGCAGCGTCCTGACTAGCGGGGGGCAAGAGACCCAGTACTTC,CSVLTSGGQETQYF
TRBV5-6,TRBD1,TRBJ2-7,.,13,TGTGCCAGCAGCTTGAACAGGGGCTACGAGCAGTACTTC,CASSLNRGYEQYF
TRBV2,.,TRBJ1-6,.,13,TGTGCCAGCAGAGAGGGGGGGTATTCACCCCTCCACTTT,CASREGGYSPLHF
TRBV9,.,TRBJ1-6,few,16,TGTGCCAGCAGCGTAGGTCCAGGGGTGAATAATTCACCCCTCCACTTT,CASSVGPGVNNSPLHF
TRBV7-2,TRBD1,TRBJ2-7,.,14,TGTGCCAGCAGCTTATCCGGGACAGCCTACGAGCAGTACTTC,CASSLSGTAYEQYF
TRBV10-3,.,TRBJ2-1,once,18,TGTGCCATCAGCCCAAGAGGTACAGCAGGGGCGATCTACAATGAGCAGTTCTTC,CAISPRGTAGAIYNEQFF
TRBV5-5,.,TRBJ1-2,.,14,TGTGCCAGCAGCGCGTCGCAGGGGCACTATGGCTACACCTTC,CASSASQGHYGYTF
TRBV7-2,.,TRBJ1-2,.,14,TGTGCCAGCAGGGATGGGGGGGCTAACTATGGCTACACCTTC,CASRDGGANYGYTF
TRBV10-3,.,TRBJ1-5,.,12,TGTGCCATCGGGGCCCTTAATCAGCCCCAGCATTTT,CAIGALNQPQHF
TRBV25-1,.,TRBJ1-4,.,15,TGTGCCAGCAGTGCCTTTGGCGGTGGTAATGAAAAACTGTTTTTT,CASSAFGGGNEKLFF
TRBV5-1,TRBD1,TRBJ1-4,.,18,TGCGCCAGCAGCTTGAATTCCGGATGGACAGGGTTAAGAGAAAAACTGTTTTTT,CASSLNSGWTGLREKLFF
TRBV11-3,.,TRBJ2-7,.,14,TGTGCCAGCAGCCCCGGGAGCGCTTCGGACGAGCAGTACTTC,CASSPGSASDEQYF
TRBV27,TRBD2,TRBJ2-3,.,17,TGTGCCAGCAGTCCCCCGTGGGGGGGAAGTGGGACAGATACGCAGTATTTT,CASSPPWGGSGTDTQYF
TRBV3-1/TRBV3-2,TRBD2,TRBJ2-1,once,17,TGTGCCAGCAGCCAGGAAACTAGCGGGGACCCGGGCCATGAGCAGTTCTTC,CASSQETSGDPGHEQFF
TRBV6-4,TRBD2,TRBJ2-3,.,15,TGTGCCAGCAGTATGACTAGCGGGGGCAGAGATACGCAGTATTTT,CASSMTSGGRDTQYF
TRBV9,.,TRBJ1-3,.,14,TGTGCCAGCAGCGCGACAGGCTCTGGAAACACCATATATTTT,CASSATGSGNTIYF
TRBV9,.,TRBJ1-6,.,15,TGTGCCAGCAGCGTAGAGGACAGAGTTAATTCACCCCTCCACTTT,CASSVEDRVNSPLHF
TRBV24-1,TRBD1,TRBJ1-2,once,14,TGTGCCACCAGAGGCGCCGGGACAGGGGATGGCTACACCTTC,CATRGAGTGDGYTF
TRBV3-1/TRBV3-2,.,TRBJ2-2,.,15,TGTGCCAGCAGCCAAGATCGGGATTACACCGGGGAGCTGTTTTTT,CASSQDRDYTGELFF
TRBV7-8,TRBD1,TRBJ2-2,.,16,TGTGCCAGCAGCCCCAGGACAGGGGGCAACACCGGGGAGCTGTTTTTT,CASSPRTGGNTGELFF
TRBV18,TRBD1,TRBJ1-2,few,13,TGTGCCAGCTCCCCAGGGGGCAGGGGACCTGGCACCTTC,CASSPGGRGPGTF
TRBV10-3,TRBD1,TRBJ1-1,few,12,TGTGCCACGGGACAGGGACTCACTGAAGCTTTCTTT,CATGQGLTEAFF
TRBV2,TRBD2,TRBJ2-5,.,16,TGTGCCAGCAGGGCTATAGCGGGGGGGCCCGGAGAGACCCAGTACTTC,CASRAIAGGPGETQYF
TRBV18,.,TRBJ2-7,.,13,TGTGCCAGCTCGCCGCGCGGCGGCTACGAGCAGTACTTC,CASSPRGGYEQYF
TRBV20-1,TRBD1,TRBJ1-4,.,13,TGCAGTGCTAGTCGGTCAGGGGGTGAAAAACTGTTTTTT,CSASRSGGEKLFF
TRBV2,TRBD2,TRBJ2-7,.,14,TGTGCCAGCAGATGGGAGCGGGGCGGCTACGAGCAGTACTTC,CASRWERGGYEQYF
TRBV9,.,TRBJ1-2,few,14,TGTGCCAGCAGCACTTCCGACAGGAACTATGGCTACACCTTC,CASSTSDRNYGYTF
TRBV27,TRBD2,TRBJ2-1,once,14,TGTGCCAGCAGTATTAGCGGGGGGGAACGGGTTATGTTCTTC,CASSISGGERVMFF